A single sample gave rise to the 13 T cell receptor beta chains below, sequenced in a study of CD8+CD57+ T cells in acquired aplastic anemia (dated by TCRdb to the late 2010s). The sequencer was an Illumina HiSeq 2000. TCR beta VDJ combination and CDR3 sequence profiling used genomic DNA as the template. TCRdb ran its own pipeline on the public reads, namely fastp trimming at Q25 and MiXCR clone calling, and kept in-frame beta chains. Rows with a matching CDR3 protein are joined into one entry that keeps the most common DNA and genes. The sample table holds about 220,000 distinct CDR3 sequences, of which about 37% were seen once. Roughly 1.1% of the sample is held by the ten biggest clonotypes. The material sequenced was sorted CD4+, CD8+, or CD8+CD57+ T cells (not recorded which) from PBMCs. The origin of the receptors is a human donor in good health, serving as a control.

In its sample, this clonotype was seen many times. The chain is built from TRBV7-6 and TRBJ2-1, with 12 bases aligning to TRBD2. The junction had 8 bases not matched to a gene; V was cut back by 1 base and J by 4 bases. This CDR3 region has 18 residues. Germline loops: CDR1 SGHVS, CDR2 FNYEAQ. The CDR3 region has the DNA TGTGCCAGCAGCTTAGGCCCTTCGACTAGCGGGAGATACAATGAGCAGTTCTTC. Translating gives CASSLGPSTSGRYNEQFF.

This clonotype was observed at least ten times. An end of the junction does not agree with germline; a read error may underlie this. The chain combines TRBV5-1 with TRBJ2-7; 12 nucleotides align to TRBD2. This CDR3 region has 15 residues. Germline V gives CDR1 SGHRS, CDR2 YFSETQ. CDR3 bases: TGTGCCAGCAGCTTGACTAGCGGGAGCTCCTACGAGCAGTACTTC. Its translation: CASSLTSGSSYEQYF.

The chain recombines TRBV11-2 with TRBJ1-6; D gene unclear. Germline V gene lookup returns CDR1 SGHAT and CDR2 FQNNGV. This CDR3 contains 16 residues. Trimming cost V 3 bases and J 8 bases, with 17 bases left between them. Here the CDR3 reads CASSLGTVGYDSPLHF. The DNA for the CDR3 is TGTGCCAGCAGCTTGGGAACAGTGGGTTATGATTCACCCCTCCACTTT. The full variable domain, its missing parts supplied by reference TRBV11-2 and TRBJ1-6, is EAGVAQSPRYKIIEKRQSVAFWCNPISGHATLYWYQQILGQGPKLLIQFQNNGVVDDSQLPKDRFSAERLKGVDSTLKIQPAKLEDSAVYLCASSLGTVGYDSPLHFGNGTRLTVT.

For this clonotype: A junction end diverges from the germline sequence, so it may reflect a read error. V and J are TRBV5-6 and TRBJ2-1, with D maybe TRBD2 (7 bases). Germline lookup yields CDR1 SGHDT and CDR2 YYEEEE. This CDR3 region has 15 residues. The DNA for the CDR3 is TGTGCCAGCAGCTTAAGGGGGGGCCCCTACACTGAGCAGTTCTTC. As protein: CASSLRGGPYTEQFF. Combining the CDR3 with reference TRBV5-6 and TRBJ2-1 gives the whole variable domain DAGVTQSPTHLIKTRGQQVTLRCSPKSGHDTVSWYQQALGQGPQFIFQYYEEEERQRGNFPDRFSGHQFPNYSSELNVNALLLGDSALYLCASSLRGGPYTEQFFGPGTRLTVL.

In this sample, this clonotype turned up a few times. The CDR3 region is CASSYVVDLDTQYF. The DNA of the CDR3 is TGCGCCAGCAGCTACGTGGTAGATTTGGATACGCAGTATTTT. The rearrangement joins TRBV5-1 to TRBJ2-3; D unresolved. The CDR3 has 14 amino acids. Germline CDR1 is SGHRS and CDR2 is YFSETQ. V was pared by 3 bases and J by 6 bases, with 14 bases between.

This clonotype showed up many times. The chain uses TRBV10-3 and TRBJ1-1; no definite D call. The CDR3 totals 14 residues. Trimming cost V 4 bases and J 2 bases, with 11 bases left between them. Germline lookup yields CDR1 ENHRY and CDR2 SYGVKD. Written as DNA, the CDR3 is TGTGCCATCAGTGCGATCGGGGTAAACACTGAAGCTTTCTTT. The encoded protein is CAISAIGVNTEAFF.

This clonotype was picked up many times. This rearrangement joins TRBV2 to TRBJ1-3, with 10 bases lining up with TRBD1. The ends lost 6 bases at V and 2 bases at J; junction bases unmatched: 7. Germline V gene data show CDR1 as SNHLY and CDR2 as FYNNEI. This CDR3 region has 16 residues. The CDR3 loop is CASSDTGQGAGNTIYF. CDR3 nucleotides: TGTGCCAGCAGCGATACCGGACAGGGGGCTGGAAACACCATATATTTT.

This clonotype was observed at least ten times. The chain joins TRBV9 to TRBJ1-3, with D unresolved. The CDR3 extends over 15 amino acids. V was clipped by 2 bases and J by 0 bases, with 9 bases between them. Germline lookup yields CDR1 SGDLS and CDR2 YYNGEE. For the CDR3, the DNA is TGTGCCAGCAGCGTCCAAGGCAGCTCTGGAAACACCATATATTTT. This sequence encodes CASSVQGSSGNTIYF.

This rearrangement joins TRBV25-1 to TRBJ1-4; 10 nucleotides align to TRBD1. This CDR3 region has 17 residues. Germline CDR1 MGHDK, CDR2 SYGVNS. Unmatched junction bases numbered 14, after V lost 7 bases and J lost 6 bases. In DNA form, the CDR3 reads TGTGCCAGCATCCCCGGGACAGGGGACTGGATGGATGAAAAACTGTTTTTT. Its protein is CASIPGTGDWMDEKLFF.

This chain joins TRBV18 and TRBJ1-6; no reliable D call. The germline V gene encodes CDR1 KGHSH and CDR2 LQKENI. This CDR3 region has 13 residues. V lost 3 bases and J lost 7, with 7 bases in between. CDR3 sequence reads: CASSPETNSPLHF. In DNA, the CDR3 is TGTGCCAGCTCACCCGAAACCAATTCACCCCTCCACTTT.

This chain connects TRBV19 to TRBJ1-2; no definite D call. Deletions cut 7 bases from V and 6 bases from J, with 12 bases between. Per the germline V gene, CDR1 is LNHDA and CDR2 is SQIVND (reference sequence). This CDR3 comprises 12 residues. CDR3: CASTVAPDGYTF. In DNA form, the CDR3 reads TGTGCCAGTACTGTGGCCCCGGATGGCTACACCTTC.

This clonotype was seen at least ten times. The gene calls are TRBV24-1 and TRBJ2-1; 10 bases fit TRBD2. Germline-derived CDR1 and CDR2 are KGHDR and SFDVKD. The CDR3 spans 15 residues. Unmatched junction bases numbered 7, after V lost 5 bases and J lost 7 bases. The CDR3 protein is CATSGGAGGGNEQFF. In nucleotides, the CDR3 is TGTGCCACCAGTGGGGGAGCGGGAGGGGGGAATGAGCAGTTCTTC.

CDR3 coding DNA: TGTGCTAGTGGTTTGTTTCCCGGGACAGGGAATAACGAGCAGTACTTC. This encodes CASGLFPGTGNNEQYF. The chain is built from TRBV12-5 and TRBJ2-7; 9 positions agree with TRBD1. The length of the CDR3 is 16 residues. Losses at the gene ends were 2 bases for V and 5 bases for J; bases not matched to a gene: 10. Germline V CDR1 and CDR2: LGHNT, FRNRAP.